What follows describes a single T cell receptor beta chain. Its antigen is unknown. The data belong to a study of cytotoxic CD8 clonotypes in ibrutinib-treated CLL. Findings and caveats of the study: Samples from sustained-remission and progressing patients were taken at different times. Exceeding age-matched healthy donors, baseline clonality also tracked the counts of circulating CD8+ T cells.

Deep sequencing aimed at 1 in 200,000 to 1 in 1 million T cells' resolution. The data were produced by immunoSEQ multiplex PCR, yet TCRdb's version contains in-frame clones alone and is incomplete. The sample lists some 130,000 clones, 70% to 90% seen once, with roughly 2% in the top ten. Sequencing was performed on PBMCs, taken after 24 months of ibrutinib treatment. The TCR comes from a human donor with chronic lymphocytic leukemia.

CDR3 nucleotide sequence: TGTGCCAGCAGCTTACAGACAGGGGGGTATGGCACTGAAGCTTTCTTT. It specifies CASSLQTGGYGTEAFF. The V call is TRBV7-9, the J call TRBJ1-1, with 9 nucleotides matching TRBD1. Trimming cost V 2 bases and J 4 bases; bases outside gene matches: 8. The CDR3 runs to 16 residues. The germline gives CDR1 SEHNR, CDR2 FQNEAQ (reference sequence).